This section outlines one T cell receptor beta chain sequence together with its context. Measured with immunoSEQ multiplex PCR; TCRdb has only the in-frame clones, and not every one. This repertoire shows 130,000 or so clones, 80% to 90% found once; its top ten account for over 8%. These data are taken from a study of T cell responses to AZD1222 COVID-19 vaccine. Germline CDR1 is MNHEY and CDR2 is SMNVEV (reference sequence). The CDR3 is made up of 14 amino acids. Trimming stripped 4 bases from V and 5 bases from J, with 14 bases between. The source of this sequence is an adult in good health. The chain uses TRBV27 and TRBJ1-2, with D unclear. Sample: peripheral blood, taken on day 0 of AZD1222 vaccination. Here the CDR3 reads CASSSLTGGYGYTF. The CDR3, as DNA: TGTGCCAGCAGTTCTTTGACGGGAGGATATGGCTACACCTTC.